Listed here are 14 T cell receptor beta chains from one sample, sequenced in a study of T cell repertoires in cytomegalovirus infection. TCRdb reprocessed the reads with MiXCR, giving one entry per CDR3 protein. The table lists about 180,000 distinct CDR3 sequences, roughly an eighth of them singletons. The sequencing input was PBMCs. The origin of the receptors is a human donor in good health (CMV status not recorded). Some clones in this sample may be carry-over from other donors' samples.

The V gene is TRBV4-2, the J gene TRBJ2-2, with 10 bases lining up with TRBD1. CDR1 and CDR2 from the germline V gene are LGHNA and YNFKEQ. This CDR3 contains 18 residues. Trimming took 0 bases from V and 5 from J; bases not matched to a gene: 9. CDR3 nucleotides: TGTGCCAGCAGCCAAGATCCAGGACAGGGGGGCGGGACCGGGGAGCTGTTTTTT. It codes for CASSQDPGQGGGTGELFF.

The V gene is TRBV7-9, the J gene TRBJ2-1, with no clear D. Trimming cost V 0 bases and J 7 bases, with 10 bases left between them. Germline V CDR1 and CDR2: SEHNR, FQNEAQ (reference sequence). This CDR3 contains 14 residues. The CDR3 spells CASSLAWSDNEQFF. CDR3 DNA: TGTGCCAGCAGCTTAGCGTGGTCCGATAATGAGCAGTTCTTC.

The rearrangement links TRBV25-1 to TRBJ1-5, with 7 positions matching TRBD1. J lost 2 bases, V lost 8 bases, and 3 bases had no gene match. The V gene's germline CDR1 is MGHDK and CDR2 SYGVNS. This CDR3 spans 13 amino acids. CDR3 nucleotides: TGTGCCAGCGGTGGACAGGGCAATCAGCCCCAGCATTTT. It codes for CASGGQGNQPQHF.

There are many counts of this clonotype. J is TRBJ1-2 and V is TRBV20-1; possible D gene TRBD1, 6 bases. V dropped 3 bases and J dropped 4 bases, with 18 bases sitting between them. Germline loops: CDR1 DFQATT, CDR2 SNEGSKA (reference sequence). CDR3 size: 15 residues. The CDR3 sequence is CSARPSSSDSYGYTF. Here the CDR3 DNA reads TGCAGTGCTAGGCCCAGCTCCTCGGACAGCTATGGCTACACCTTC.

This clonotype was seen at least ten times. V usage is TRBV7-8 and J usage is TRBJ2-7; perhaps TRBD2 as D (6 bases). This CDR3 is built from 13 residues. V was clipped by 8 bases and J by 2 bases, with 13 bases between them. Germline V gene sequence: CDR1 SGHVS, CDR2 FQNEAQ. In DNA form, the CDR3 reads TGTGCCAGCGGCCTAGCGTCCACCTACGAGCAGTACTTC. As protein: CASGLASTYEQYF.

This CDR3 reads CASSLAGNRGYYEQYF. The CDR3 bases are TGTGCCAGCAGCTTAGCGGGAAACAGGGGGTACTACGAGCAGTACTTC. The chain uses TRBV7-9 and TRBJ2-7; 8 bases agree with TRBD1. CDR3 length: 16 amino acids. V shed 0 bases and J 3 bases; nucleotides not matched to a gene: 7. From germline, CDR1 is SEHNR and CDR2 FQNEAQ (reference sequence).

The chain uses TRBV7-9 and TRBJ2-7, with D perhaps TRBD2 (5 bases). This CDR3 is 16 amino acids long. Trimming took off 4 bases at V and 7 bases at J, with 23 bases between the two ends. The germline CDR1 and CDR2 sequences are SEHNR and FQNEAQ (reference sequence). The CDR3, as DNA: TGTGCCAGCAGCTCAAGCGGATTCCAATTACTGGGGGAGCAGTACTTC. Translation gives CASSSSGFQLLGEQYF.

This clonotype was picked up many times. The V and J genes are TRBV19 and TRBJ2-4; TRBD2 is a possible D gene (5 bases). Germline V lookup: CDR1 LNHDA, CDR2 SQIVND (reference sequence). The CDR3 has 11 residues. Trimming removed 9 bases from V and 4 bases from J, with 7 bases in between. Written as DNA, the CDR3 is TGTGCCAGCCGGGAAAAAAACATTCAGTACTTC. Its protein product is CASREKNIQYF.

This chain connects TRBV24-1 to TRBJ1-2; TRBD1 might be the D (5 bases). CDR3 length equals 14 residues. Germline V lookup: CDR1 KGHDR, CDR2 SFDVKD. Trimming shortened V by 5 bases and J by 4 bases, and 13 bases separated the two germline ends. DNA for the CDR3: TGTGCCACCAGTGTCGGAGGGGATACCTATGGCTACACCTTC. Translated: CATSVGGDTYGYTF.

This clonotype was counted many times. V usage is TRBV5-4 and J usage is TRBJ2-1, with 13 bases lining up with TRBD2. This CDR3 is built from 17 residues. The V segment lost 3 bases and the J segment 6 bases; nucleotides outside the gene matches: 9. The germline gives CDR1 SGHNT, CDR2 YYREEE (reference sequence). The CDR3 nucleotides read TGTGCCAGCAGCTCAGGATTACTAGCGGGAGGGTCCAATGAGCAGTTCTTC. Encoded protein: CASSSGLLAGGSNEQFF.

This clonotype has a handful of counts. V and J are TRBV14 and TRBJ2-4; D not resolved. The ends were cut back, 0 bases at V and 5 bases at J, with 11 bases in the middle. The CDR3 contains 15 residues. In germline, CDR1 is SGHDN, CDR2 FVKESK. CDR3: CASSQDNTFQNIQYF. In DNA form, the CDR3 reads TGTGCCAGCAGCCAAGATAATACATTTCAAAACATTCAGTACTTC.

This clonotype was found many times. The chain combines TRBV7-6 with TRBJ2-7, with TRBD1 matching over 8 bases. Germline assignment: CDR1 SGHVS and CDR2 FNYEAQ. Trimming removed 1 base from V and 3 bases from J; junction bases left unmatched: 5. CDR3 length: 15 amino acids. CDR3 residues: CASSLGGTGVYEQYF. The DNA of the CDR3 is TGTGCCAGCAGCTTAGGCGGGACAGGAGTCTACGAGCAGTACTTC.

This clonotype was counted only a few times. The J gene is TRBJ1-6, the V gene TRBV29-1; D call uncertain. This CDR3 has 13 residues. CDR1 SQVTM and CDR2 ANQGSEA come from the germline V gene. V lost 7 bases, J lost 0 bases, and 7 bases lay in between. CDR3 amino acids: CSAADSYNSPLHF. CDR3 sequence (DNA): TGCAGCGCCGCGGACTCCTATAATTCACCCCTCCACTTT.

This clonotype was counted at least ten times. The chain joins TRBV7-2 to TRBJ2-3, with 9 nucleotides matching TRBD2. The ends lost 5 bases at V and 8 bases at J; junction bases unmatched: 8. CDR1 and CDR2 (germline): SGHTA, FQGNSA. This CDR3 has 14 amino acids. DNA for the CDR3: TGTGCCAGCAGCACGGGACTAGCTAGCCCTACGCAGTATTTT. Its translation: CASSTGLASPTQYF.